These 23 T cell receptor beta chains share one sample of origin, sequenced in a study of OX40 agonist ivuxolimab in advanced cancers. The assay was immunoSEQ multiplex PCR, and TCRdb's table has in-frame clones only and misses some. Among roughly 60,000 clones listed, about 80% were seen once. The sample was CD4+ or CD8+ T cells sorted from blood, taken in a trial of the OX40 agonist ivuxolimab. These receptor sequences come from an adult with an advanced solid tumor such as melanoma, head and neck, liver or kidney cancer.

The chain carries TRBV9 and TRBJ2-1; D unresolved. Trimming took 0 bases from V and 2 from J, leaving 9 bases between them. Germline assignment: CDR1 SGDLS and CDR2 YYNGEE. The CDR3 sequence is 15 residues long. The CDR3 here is CASSVVGSAYNEQFF. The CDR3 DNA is TGTGCCAGCAGCGTAGTAGGAAGCGCCTACAATGAGCAGTTCTTC.

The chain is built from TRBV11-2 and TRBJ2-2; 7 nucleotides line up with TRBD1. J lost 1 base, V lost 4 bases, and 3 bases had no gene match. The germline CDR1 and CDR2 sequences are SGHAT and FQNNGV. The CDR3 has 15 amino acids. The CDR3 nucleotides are TGTGCCAGCAGCTCGACAGGGCTGAACACCGGGGAGCTGTTTTTT. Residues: CASSSTGLNTGELFF.

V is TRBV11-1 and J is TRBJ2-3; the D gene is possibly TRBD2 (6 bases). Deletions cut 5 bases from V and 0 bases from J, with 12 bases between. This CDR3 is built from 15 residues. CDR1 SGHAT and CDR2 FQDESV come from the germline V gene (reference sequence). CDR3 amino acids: CASSGGDRSTDTQYF. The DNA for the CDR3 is TGTGCCAGCAGCGGAGGGGACCGAAGCACAGATACGCAGTATTTT.

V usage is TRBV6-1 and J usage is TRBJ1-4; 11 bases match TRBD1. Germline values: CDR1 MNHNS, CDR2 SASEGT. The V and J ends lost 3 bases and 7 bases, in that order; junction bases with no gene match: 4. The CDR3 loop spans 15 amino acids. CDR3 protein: CASSDWDRGGEKLFF. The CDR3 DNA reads TGTGCCAGCAGTGACTGGGACAGGGGGGGTGAAAAACTGTTTTTT.

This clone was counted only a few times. CDR3 sequence: CASSSGWAGQYF. DNA for the CDR3: TGTGCCAGCAGTTCAGGCTGGGCTGGCCAGTACTTC. The chain employs TRBV28 and TRBJ2-5; D is undetermined. The CDR3 loop spans 12 amino acids. The germline V and J ends were trimmed by 4 bases and 10 bases, with 13 bases remaining between them. From germline, CDR1 is MDHEN and CDR2 SYDVKM.

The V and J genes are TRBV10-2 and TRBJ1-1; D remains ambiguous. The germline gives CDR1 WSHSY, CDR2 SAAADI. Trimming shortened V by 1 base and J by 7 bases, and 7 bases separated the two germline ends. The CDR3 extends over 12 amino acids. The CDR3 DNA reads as TGCGCCAGCAGTGAGTTGAGGATTGAAGCTTTCTTT. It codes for CASSELRIEAFF.

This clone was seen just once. The CDR3 sequence is CASSVDHAGTGELFF. CDR3 sequence (DNA): TGTGCCAGCAGCGTAGATCATGCCGGGACCGGGGAGCTGTTTTTT. V and J are TRBV9 and TRBJ2-2; D not certain. Germline V gene data show CDR1 as SGDLS and CDR2 as YYNGEE. Trimming pared 0 bases from V and 5 bases from J, leaving 11 bases between. This CDR3 region has 15 residues.

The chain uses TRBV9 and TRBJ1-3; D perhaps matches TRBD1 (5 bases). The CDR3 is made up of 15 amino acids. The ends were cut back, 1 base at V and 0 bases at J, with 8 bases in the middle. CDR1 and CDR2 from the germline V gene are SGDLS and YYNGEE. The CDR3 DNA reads TGTGCCAGCAGCGTAAGGGGCAACTCTGGAAACACCATATATTTT. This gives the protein CASSVRGNSGNTIYF.

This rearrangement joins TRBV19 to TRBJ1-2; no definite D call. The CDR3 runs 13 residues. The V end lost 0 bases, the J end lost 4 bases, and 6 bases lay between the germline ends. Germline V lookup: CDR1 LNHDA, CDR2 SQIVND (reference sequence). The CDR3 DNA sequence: TGTGCCAGTAGTATAGATGTGATCTATGGCTACACCTTC. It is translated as CASSIDVIYGYTF.

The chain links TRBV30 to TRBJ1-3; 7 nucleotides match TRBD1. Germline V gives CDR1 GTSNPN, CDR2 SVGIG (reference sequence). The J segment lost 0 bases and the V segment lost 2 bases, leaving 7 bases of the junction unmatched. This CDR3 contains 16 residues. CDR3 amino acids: CAWSRDSQYSGNTIYF. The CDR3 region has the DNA TGTGCCTGGAGTAGGGACAGCCAGTACTCTGGAAACACCATATATTTT.

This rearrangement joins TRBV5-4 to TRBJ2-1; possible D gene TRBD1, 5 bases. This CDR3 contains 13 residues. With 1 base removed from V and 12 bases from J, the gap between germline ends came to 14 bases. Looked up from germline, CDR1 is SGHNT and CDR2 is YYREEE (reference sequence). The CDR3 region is CASSLQGPARQFF. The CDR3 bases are TGTGCCAGCAGCTTGCAGGGTCCAGCTAGGCAGTTCTTC.

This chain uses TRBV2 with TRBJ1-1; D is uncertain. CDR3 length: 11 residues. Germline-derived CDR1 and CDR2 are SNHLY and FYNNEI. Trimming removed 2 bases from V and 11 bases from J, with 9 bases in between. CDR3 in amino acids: CASSESPSAFF. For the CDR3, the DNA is TGTGCCAGCAGTGAATCCCCGTCCGCTTTCTTT.

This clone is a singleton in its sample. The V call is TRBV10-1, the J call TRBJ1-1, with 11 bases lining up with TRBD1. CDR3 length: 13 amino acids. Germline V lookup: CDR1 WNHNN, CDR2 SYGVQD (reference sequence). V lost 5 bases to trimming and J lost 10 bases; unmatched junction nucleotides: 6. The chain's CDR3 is CASSRTGGHGAFF. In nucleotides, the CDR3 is TGCGCCAGCAGTAGGACAGGGGGCCATGGAGCTTTCTTT.

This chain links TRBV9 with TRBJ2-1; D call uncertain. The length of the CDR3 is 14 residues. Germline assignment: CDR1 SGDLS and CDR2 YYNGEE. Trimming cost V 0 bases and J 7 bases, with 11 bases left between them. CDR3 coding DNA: TGTGCCAGCAGCGTAGAGGGTTGGAAGAATGAGCAGTTCTTC. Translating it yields CASSVEGWKNEQFF.

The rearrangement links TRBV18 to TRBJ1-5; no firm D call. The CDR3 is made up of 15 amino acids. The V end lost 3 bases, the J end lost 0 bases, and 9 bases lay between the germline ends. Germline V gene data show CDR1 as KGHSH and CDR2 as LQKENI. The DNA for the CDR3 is TGTGCCAGCTCACCGGGCCCCAATAGCAATCAGCCCCAGCATTTT. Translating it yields CASSPGPNSNQPQHF.

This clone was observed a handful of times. The CDR3 coding sequence is TGTGCCAGTAGGCGGGACAGGGGGATCAATCAGCCCCAGCATTTT. Protein sequence: CASRRDRGINQPQHF. The chain employs TRBV19 and TRBJ1-5, with 11 bases fitting TRBD1. This CDR3 comprises 15 residues. V trimming: 6 bases; J trimming: 3 bases; junction bases outside the gene matches: 4. The germline gives CDR1 LNHDA, CDR2 SQIVND (reference sequence).

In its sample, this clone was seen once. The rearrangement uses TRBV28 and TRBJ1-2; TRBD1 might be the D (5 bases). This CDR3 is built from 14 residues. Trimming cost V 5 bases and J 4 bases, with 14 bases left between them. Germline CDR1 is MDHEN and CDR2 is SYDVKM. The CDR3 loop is CASSRGPSRYGYTF. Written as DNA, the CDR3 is TGTGCCAGCAGTCGGGGCCCGAGCCGCTATGGCTACACCTTC.

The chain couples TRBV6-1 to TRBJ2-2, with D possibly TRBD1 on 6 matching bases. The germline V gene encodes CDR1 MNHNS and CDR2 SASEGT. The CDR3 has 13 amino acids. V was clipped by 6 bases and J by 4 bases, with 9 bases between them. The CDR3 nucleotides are TGTGCCAGCAGGACAGGAATCACCGGGGAGCTGTTTTTT. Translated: CASRTGITGELFF.

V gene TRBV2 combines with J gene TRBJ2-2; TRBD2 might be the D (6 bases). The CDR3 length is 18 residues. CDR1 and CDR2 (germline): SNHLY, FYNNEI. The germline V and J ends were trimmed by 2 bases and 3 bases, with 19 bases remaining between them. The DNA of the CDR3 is TGTGCCAGCAGTGAAAATCCTCCGGGACTCGGGGACACCGGGGAGCTGTTTTTT. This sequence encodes CASSENPPGLGDTGELFF.

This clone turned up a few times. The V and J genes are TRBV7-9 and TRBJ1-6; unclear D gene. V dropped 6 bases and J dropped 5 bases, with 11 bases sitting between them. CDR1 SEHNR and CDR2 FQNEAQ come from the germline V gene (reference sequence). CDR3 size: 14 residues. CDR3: CASRLGPDNSPLHF. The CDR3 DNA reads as TGTGCCAGCAGACTAGGGCCGGATAATTCACCCCTCCACTTT.

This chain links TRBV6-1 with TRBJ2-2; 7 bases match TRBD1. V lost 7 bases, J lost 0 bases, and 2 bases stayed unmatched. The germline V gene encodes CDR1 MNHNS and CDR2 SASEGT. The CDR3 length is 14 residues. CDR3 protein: CASKGQTNTGELFF. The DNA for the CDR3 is TGTGCCAGCAAGGGACAGACGAACACCGGGGAGCTGTTTTTT.

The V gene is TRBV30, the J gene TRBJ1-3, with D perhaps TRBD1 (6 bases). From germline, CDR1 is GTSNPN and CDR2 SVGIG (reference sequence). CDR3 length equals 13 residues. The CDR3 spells CATKGGSGNTIYF. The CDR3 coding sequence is TGTGCTACAAAAGGGGGATCCGGAAACACCATATATTTT.

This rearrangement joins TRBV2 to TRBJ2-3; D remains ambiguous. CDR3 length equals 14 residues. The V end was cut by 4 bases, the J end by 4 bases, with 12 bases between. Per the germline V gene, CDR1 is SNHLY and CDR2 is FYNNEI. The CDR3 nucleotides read TGTGCCAGCAGTGTTCAAAGGGTGGCAGATACGCAGTATTTT. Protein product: CASSVQRVADTQYF.